This TCR beta chain was documented in a study of control samples from healthy donors and cancer patients. Sequencing used immunoSEQ multiplex PCR; TCRdb keeps in-frame clones, though not all of them. The data contain 25,000 to 30,000 clones, 70% to 90% of them singletons. Germline trimming cut 0 bases from V and 1 base from J; bases unmatched to any gene: 6. This CDR3 comprises 16 residues. Looked up from germline, CDR1 is SGHRS and CDR2 is YFSETQ. The chain carries TRBV5-1 and TRBJ2-5, with 7 bases fitting TRBD1. Sequenced input: formalin-fixed, paraffin-embedded tissue. This sequence originates from a female donor with melanoma. The CDR3 DNA reads as TGCGCCAGCAGCTTGGCCATACAGGGGATCCAAGAGACCCAGTACTTC. This translates into CASSLAIQGIQETQYF.